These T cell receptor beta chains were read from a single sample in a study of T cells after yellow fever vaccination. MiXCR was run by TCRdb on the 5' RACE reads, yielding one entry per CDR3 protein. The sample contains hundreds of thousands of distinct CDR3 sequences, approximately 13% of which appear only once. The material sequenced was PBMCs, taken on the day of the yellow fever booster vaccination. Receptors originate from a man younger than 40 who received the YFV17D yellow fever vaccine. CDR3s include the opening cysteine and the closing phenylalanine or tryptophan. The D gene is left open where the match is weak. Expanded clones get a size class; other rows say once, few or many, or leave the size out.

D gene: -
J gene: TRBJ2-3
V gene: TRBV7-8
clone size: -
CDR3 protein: CASSPSKQIPSTDTQYF
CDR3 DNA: TGTGCCAGCAGCCCATCTAAGCAGATTCCTAGCACAGATACGCAGTATTTT

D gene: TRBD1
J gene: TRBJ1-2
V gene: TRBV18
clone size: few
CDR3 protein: CASSPRIRDRGSNYGYTF
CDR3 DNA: TGTGCCAGCTCACCCCGCATCCGGGACAGGGGATCTAACTATGGCTACACCTTC

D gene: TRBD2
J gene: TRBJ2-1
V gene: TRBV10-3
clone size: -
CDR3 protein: CAIGAGGNNEQFF
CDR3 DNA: TGTGCCATCGGCGCGGGAGGTAACAATGAGCAGTTCTTC

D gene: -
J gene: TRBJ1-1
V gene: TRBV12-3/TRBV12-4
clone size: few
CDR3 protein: CASSLLKGTEAFF
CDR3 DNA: TGTGCCAGCAGTTTACTCAAGGGGACTGAAGCTTTCTTT

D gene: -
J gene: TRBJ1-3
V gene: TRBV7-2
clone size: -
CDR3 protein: CASSTSGLRNTIYF
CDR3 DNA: TGTGCCAGCAGCACATCCGGATTGCGAAACACCATATATTTT

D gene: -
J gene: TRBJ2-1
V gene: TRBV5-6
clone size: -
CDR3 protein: CASSELTATQYNEQFF
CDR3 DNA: TGTGCCAGCAGCGAACTGACAGCGACCCAATACAATGAGCAGTTCTTC

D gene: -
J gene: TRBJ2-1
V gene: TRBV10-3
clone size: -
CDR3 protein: CAISEAEEQFF
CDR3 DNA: TGTGCCATCAGTGAAGCTGAGGAGCAGTTCTTC

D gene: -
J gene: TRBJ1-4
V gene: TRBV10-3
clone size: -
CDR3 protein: CATLPGNTNEKLFF
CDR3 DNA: TGTGCCACCTTGCCTGGTAATACTAATGAAAAACTGTTTTTT

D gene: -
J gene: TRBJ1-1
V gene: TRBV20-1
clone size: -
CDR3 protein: CSARDKDELLSEAFF
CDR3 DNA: TGCAGTGCTAGAGATAAGGACGAGTTACTCTCTGAAGCTTTCTTT

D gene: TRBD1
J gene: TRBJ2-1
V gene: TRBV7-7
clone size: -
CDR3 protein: CASSLGRTGSVEQFF
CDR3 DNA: TGTGCTAGCAGCTTGGGTAGGACAGGGTCGGTTGAGCAGTTCTTC

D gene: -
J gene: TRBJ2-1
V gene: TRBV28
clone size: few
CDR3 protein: CASSLSAVYNEQFF
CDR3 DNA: TGTGCCAGCAGTTTATCGGCAGTTTACAATGAGCAGTTCTTC

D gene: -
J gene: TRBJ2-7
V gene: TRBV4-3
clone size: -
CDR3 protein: CASSHSPRDTSYEQYF
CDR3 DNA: TGCGCCAGCAGCCACTCACCCCGGGACACCTCCTACGAGCAGTACTTC

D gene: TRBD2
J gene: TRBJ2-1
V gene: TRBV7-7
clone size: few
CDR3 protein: CASSRGPAGGNEQFF
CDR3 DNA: TGTGCCAGCAGCCGAGGACCAGCGGGAGGGAATGAGCAGTTCTTC

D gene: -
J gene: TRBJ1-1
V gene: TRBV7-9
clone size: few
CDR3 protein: CASSLDQAMNTEAFF
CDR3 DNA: TGTGCCAGCAGCTTAGATCAGGCGATGAACACTGAAGCTTTCTTT

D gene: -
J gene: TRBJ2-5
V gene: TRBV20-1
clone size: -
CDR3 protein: CSASGRGGAQYF
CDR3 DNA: TGCAGTGCAAGCGGCCGTGGCGGGGCCCAGTACTTC

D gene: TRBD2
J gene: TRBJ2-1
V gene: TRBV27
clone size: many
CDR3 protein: CASSLYSGRSEGDNEQFF
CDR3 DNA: TGTGCCAGCAGTTTATATAGCGGGAGGTCCGAGGGTGACAATGAGCAGTTCTTC

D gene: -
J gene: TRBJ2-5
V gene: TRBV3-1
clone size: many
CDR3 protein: CASSQDSLETQYF
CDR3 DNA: TGTGCCAGCAGCCAAGACTCTTTGGAGACCCAGTACTTC